The 9 T cell receptor beta chains given below trace back to one sample, sequenced in a study of blood T cell repertoires in COVID-19. Clones were read by immunoSEQ multiplex PCR, and TCRdb kept only the in-frame ones, dropping some. The table shows fewer than 250,000 clones, with roughly four fifths occurring only once. Sequences were obtained from peripheral blood. The receptors originated from a woman aged 50 to 60 with acute or convalescent COVID-19.

This clone has only a few counts. V and J are TRBV5-1 and TRBJ1-3, with a tentative D call TRBD1 (5 bases). Trimming took off 4 bases at V and 8 bases at J, with 19 bases between the two ends. There are 15 residues in the CDR3. The germline V gene encodes CDR1 SGHRS and CDR2 YFSETQ. The CDR3, as DNA: TGCGCCAGCAGCGAGTCGGGGGTATCGGGGGACACCATATATTTT. The encoded protein is CASSESGVSGDTIYF.

The V and J genes are TRBV4-3 and TRBJ2-1; TRBD2 aligns across 7 bases. Germline loops: CDR1 LGHNA, CDR2 YSLEER. V was clipped by 0 bases and J by 3 bases; unmatched bases: 11. The CDR3 length is 18 residues. In DNA form, the CDR3 reads TGCGCCAGCAGCCAAGATTATCCCCCAGCGGGGTTCTACAATGAGCAGTTCTTC. Translating it yields CASSQDYPPAGFYNEQFF.

The chain carries TRBV4-2 and TRBJ2-1; D may be TRBD2 (6 bases). The CDR3 spans 15 residues. Trimming removed 1 base at V and 3 bases at J, with 10 bases between. CDR1 is LGHNA and CDR2 is YNFKEQ in the germline V gene. As DNA, the CDR3 is TGTGCCAGCAGCCAAGGTGCTAGCGACTACAATGAGCAGTTCTTC. It translates to CASSQGASDYNEQFF.

The V call is TRBV27, the J call TRBJ1-5; tentatively, D is TRBD1 (5 bases). Looked up from germline, CDR1 is MNHEY and CDR2 is SMNVEV (reference sequence). Trimming pared 4 bases from V and 6 bases from J, leaving 7 bases between. The CDR3 covers 12 residues. The CDR3 DNA reads TGTGCCAGCAGTTCAGGGCCTCAGCCCCAGCATTTT. This gives the protein CASSSGPQPQHF.

This clone was seen ten or more times. The rearrangement uses TRBV2 and TRBJ1-1; unclear D gene. V lost 1 base, J lost 3 bases, and 9 bases lay in between. Germline V gene lookup returns CDR1 SNHLY and CDR2 FYNNEI. The CDR3 length is 14 residues. CDR3 nucleotide sequence: TGTGCCAGCAGTGAAGGGGCCTGGGACACTGAAGCTTTCTTT. It codes for CASSEGAWDTEAFF.

This clone was recorded a few times. The chain has TRBV2 and TRBJ1-3; D unresolved. Germline V gene sequence: CDR1 SNHLY, CDR2 FYNNEI. The CDR3 loop spans 16 amino acids. V lost 6 bases to trimming and J lost 0 bases, with 15 bases between them. CDR3 bases: TGTGCCAGCAGGGAAAACGGTATGCTCTCTGGAAACACCATATATTTT. It yields the protein CASRENGMLSGNTIYF. Looking up the rest from reference TRBV2 and TRBJ1-3 gives the full variable domain: EPEVTQTPSHQVTQMGQEVILRCVPISNHLYFYWYRQILGQKVEFLVSFYNNEISEKSEIFDDQFSVERPDGSNFTLKIRSTKLEDSAMYFCASRENGMLSGNTIYFGEGSWLTVV.

The V call is TRBV3-1 (or the pseudogene TRBV3-2), the J call TRBJ1-1, with 10 bases fitting TRBD1. The CDR3 runs 15 residues. The germline gives CDR1 LGHDT, CDR2 YNNKEL (reference sequence). V was pared by 2 bases and J by 4 bases, with 4 bases of the junction left unmatched. CDR3 protein: CASSQIDRGPTEAFF. The CDR3 DNA sequence: TGTGCCAGCAGCCAAATCGACAGGGGGCCCACTGAAGCTTTCTTT.

This clone was detected once. V usage is TRBV18 and J usage is TRBJ2-5; 9 bases align to TRBD1. In germline, CDR1 is KGHSH, CDR2 LQKENI. Trimming cost V 6 bases and J 2 bases; bases outside gene matches: 7. CDR3 length: 15 amino acids. CDR3 DNA: TGTGCCAGCTCCCCTAACAGGGGGCAGCAAGAGACCCAGTACTTC. It encodes CASSPNRGQQETQYF.

The chain is built from TRBV7-2 and TRBJ2-3; D is uncertain. Germline V lookup: CDR1 SGHTA, CDR2 FQGNSA. The CDR3 length is 15 residues. Deletions cut 5 bases from V and 2 bases from J, with 14 bases between. CDR3 bases: TGTGCCAGCAGCCGCCAGTCTAGGCTCACAGATACGCAGTATTTT. Residues: CASSRQSRLTDTQYF.